This entry features one TCR beta chain sequence. Its antigen is still unknown. A junction end diverges from the germline sequence, so it may reflect a read error. MiXCR, run by TCRdb on the reads, gives a single entry per CDR3 protein. The sample has about 830,000 distinct CDR3 sequences; over 25% are singletons. This sample stems from a study of T cell repertoires in cytomegalovirus infection. Study background: Used in the study were CMV epitopes, some recently identified and HLA-C-restricted, others well-studied and HLA-B-restricted. CMV infection plus the matching HLA type was flagged by public TCR beta signatures. Study-wide findings and caveats: HLA-C-restricted CMV-specific TCR beta clonotypes prevailed in the ex vivo response. Pooled public TCR beta family frequency picked out CMV carriers with the relevant HLA.

Sequences were derived from cultured CD8+ T cells from PBMCs, sampled from culture after CMV antigen stimulation. The origin of this receptor is a human donor in good health (CMV status not recorded). Some clones in this sample may be carry-over from other donors' samples.

The CDR3 sequence is CASSYSGTDSGVNVLTF. CDR3 DNA: TGTGCCAGCAGTTACTCGGGGACCGATTCTGGGGTCAACGTCCTGACTTTC. The V and J genes are TRBV2 and TRBJ2-6, with D perhaps TRBD1 or TRBD2 (5 bases each). Germline V gives CDR1 SNHLY, CDR2 FYNNEI. The CDR3 spans 17 residues.